These T cell receptor beta chains were read from a single sample in a study of identical twins. MiXCR, run by TCRdb on the 5' RACE reads, gives a single entry per CDR3 protein. The sample shows 500,000 or so distinct CDR3 sequences, about 14% of them seen only once. These data were also filed under a second study, of yellow fever vaccine responses in identical twins.

Material: CD4+ T cells sorted from blood. These receptors all stem from a woman younger than 30 in good health. Both conserved end residues are part of each CDR3. The D gene is left open where the match is weak. Rows give clone size only sometimes, using once, few, many, or a class for an expanded clone.

D: .; J: TRBJ2-5; size: few; V: TRBV6-1; CDR3: CASSNPPYGAQETQYF; DNA: TGTGCCAGCAGCAACCCCCCCTACGGGGCCCAAGAGACCCAGTACTTC
D: .; J: TRBJ2-5; size: many; V: TRBV27; CDR3: CASRLAAQETQYF; DNA: TGTGCCAGCCGCTTGGCAGCCCAAGAGACCCAGTACTTC
D: .; J: TRBJ1-1; size: few; V: TRBV7-9; CDR3: CASSLAAQGAFF; DNA: TGTGCCAGCAGCTTAGCAGCCCAGGGGGCTTTCTTT
D: .; J: TRBJ2-1; size: .; V: TRBV6-1; CDR3: CAIMGIGYNEQFF; DNA: TGTGCCATTATGGGTATAGGCTACAATGAGCAGTTCTTC
D: TRBD2; J: TRBJ2-1; size: few; V: TRBV10-3; CDR3: CAISESTSGSFEQFF; DNA: TGTGCCATCAGTGAGTCAACCAGCGGGAGCTTTGAGCAGTTCTTC
D: .; J: TRBJ2-1; size: .; V: TRBV14; CDR3: CASSQDTGRDSVPFNEQFF; DNA: TGTGCCAGCAGCCAAGATACTGGCCGGGACTCAGTACCGTTTAATGAGCAGTTCTTC
D: .; J: TRBJ2-7; size: .; V: TRBV3-1; CDR3: CASSPNLYVGYEQYF; DNA: TGTGCCAGCAGCCCCAATCTTTACGTGGGCTACGAGCAGTACTTC
D: TRBD2; J: TRBJ2-1; size: .; V: TRBV5-1; CDR3: CASRPTSGGSYNEQFF; DNA: TGCGCCAGCAGACCGACTAGCGGTGGCTCCTACAATGAGCAGTTCTTC
D: .; J: TRBJ2-7; size: few; V: TRBV20-1; CDR3: CSAMGLLLHEQYF; DNA: TGCAGTGCCATGGGACTTCTTCTCCACGAGCAGTACTTC
D: TRBD2; J: TRBJ2-1; size: few; V: TRBV7-9; CDR3: CASSRTSGRGNEQFF; DNA: TGTGCCAGCAGCCGGACTAGCGGGAGAGGGAATGAGCAGTTCTTC
D: TRBD1; J: TRBJ2-7; size: few; V: TRBV7-9; CDR3: CASSITQGAEQYF; DNA: TGTGCCAGCAGCATAACACAGGGGGCCGAGCAGTACTTC
D: TRBD2; J: TRBJ2-1; size: few; V: TRBV20-1; CDR3: CSATRASGSNEQFF; DNA: TGCAGTGCTACTAGGGCTAGCGGGAGCAATGAGCAGTTCTTC
D: .; J: TRBJ2-5; size: few; V: TRBV5-1; CDR3: CASSVEDHTQETQYF; DNA: TGCGCCAGCAGCGTGGAGGACCATACGCAGGAGACCCAGTACTTC
D: TRBD1; J: TRBJ2-1; size: .; V: TRBV5-6; CDR3: CASGYGTGTYNEQFF; DNA: TGTGCCAGCGGTTATGGGACAGGGACCTACAATGAGCAGTTCTTC
D: .; J: TRBJ1-2; size: .; V: TRBV5-1; CDR3: CASSLYRASLYGYTF; DNA: TGCGCCAGCAGCTTATACAGGGCCTCACTGTATGGCTACACCTTC
D: .; J: TRBJ2-3; size: .; V: TRBV11-2; CDR3: CASSSTPLGDTQYF; DNA: TGTGCCAGCAGCTCGACCCCTTTGGGAGATACGCAGTATTTT
D: .; J: TRBJ2-1; size: .; V: TRBV29-1; CDR3: CSVGLDNEQFF; DNA: TGCAGCGTTGGTCTAGACAATGAGCAGTTCTTC
D: .; J: TRBJ2-3; size: .; V: TRBV15; CDR3: CATSRLGDTQYF; DNA: TGTGCCACCAGCAGGCTGGGGGATACGCAGTATTTT
D: TRBD1; J: TRBJ1-2; size: few; V: TRBV4-2; CDR3: CASSSGTGGNGYTF; DNA: TGTGCCAGCAGCAGCGGGACAGGGGGTAATGGCTACACCTTC
D: .; J: TRBJ1-1; size: few; V: TRBV7-9; CDR3: CASSGRVSTEAFF; DNA: TGTGCCAGCAGCGGCAGGGTATCTACTGAAGCTTTCTTT
D: .; J: TRBJ2-5; size: .; V: TRBV5-1; CDR3: CASSLAVASQETQYF; DNA: TGCGCCAGCAGCTTGGCCGTCGCCAGCCAAGAGACCCAGTACTTC
D: TRBD1; J: TRBJ1-6; size: few; V: TRBV7-2; CDR3: CASSDRGRNSPLHF; DNA: TGTGCCAGCAGCGACAGGGGGAGGAATTCACCCCTCCACTTT
D: .; J: TRBJ2-5; size: few; V: TRBV7-9; CDR3: CASSTRGTSEGETQYF; DNA: TGTGCCAGCAGCACCCGCGGGACTTCCGAGGGAGAGACCCAGTACTTC
D: .; J: TRBJ2-5; size: .; V: TRBV5-1; CDR3: CASSLGASRQETQYF; DNA: TGCGCCAGCAGCTTGGGGGCTAGCAGGCAAGAGACCCAGTACTTC
D: .; J: TRBJ2-3; size: .; V: TRBV7-6; CDR3: CASRPLNPGVSADSRRISGDTQYF; DNA: TGTGCCAGCAGGCCTCTAAACCCAGGGGTTTCGGCCGACAGTCGTCGTATCTCGGGAGATACGCAGTATTTT
D: .; J: TRBJ2-7; size: .; V: TRBV29-1; CDR3: CSVEMWQGGSYEQYF; DNA: TGCAGCGTTGAAATGTGGCAGGGGGGCTCCTACGAGCAGTACTTC
D: .; J: TRBJ1-4; size: few; V: TRBV10-3; CDR3: CAISGGGNEKLFF; DNA: TGTGCCATCAGTGGTGGGGGTAATGAAAAACTGTTTTTT
D: .; J: TRBJ2-1; size: .; V: TRBV9; CDR3: CASSALEGNEQFF; DNA: TGTGCCAGCAGCGCCTTGGAAGGTAATGAGCAGTTCTTC
D: .; J: TRBJ2-2; size: few; V: TRBV7-6; CDR3: CASSGIFDGLTGELFF; DNA: TGTGCCAGCAGCGGAATTTTTGATGGCTTGACCGGGGAGCTGTTTTTT
D: .; J: TRBJ2-1; size: few; V: TRBV2; CDR3: CASSGVDRGQFF; DNA: TGTGCCAGCAGTGGTGTTGATCGGGGGCAGTTCTTC
D: .; J: TRBJ1-1; size: .; V: TRBV12-3/TRBV12-4; CDR3: CASSLRGGGDTEAFF; DNA: TGTGCCAGCAGTTTACGAGGAGGGGGAGATACTGAAGCTTTCTTT
D: .; J: TRBJ2-1; size: .; V: TRBV4-3; CDR3: CASSQDHQGIGQFF; DNA: TGCGCCAGCAGCCAAGATCATCAAGGGATTGGACAGTTCTTC
D: TRBD1; J: TRBJ2-1; size: .; V: TRBV4-1; CDR3: CASSQDAGAGGMNEQFF; DNA: TGCGCCAGCAGCCAAGATGCTGGGGCAGGGGGCATGAATGAGCAGTTCTTC
D: .; J: TRBJ1-5; size: .; V: TRBV5-1; CDR3: CASSLEGVGGQPQHF; DNA: TGCGCCAGCAGCTTGGAGGGGGTCGGCGGCCAGCCCCAGCATTTT
D: TRBD1; J: TRBJ2-1; size: .; V: TRBV2; CDR3: CASIATGVNEQFF; DNA: TGTGCCAGCATCGCGACAGGGGTGAATGAGCAGTTCTTC
D: TRBD1; J: TRBJ2-1; size: many; V: TRBV5-1; CDR3: CASSLAGTGLEQFF; DNA: TGCGCCAGCAGCTTGGCCGGGACAGGACTCGAGCAGTTCTTC
D: TRBD1; J: TRBJ1-2; size: .; V: TRBV18; CDR3: CASSPQTGYGYTF; DNA: TGTGCCAGCTCACCACAGACAGGGTATGGCTACACCTTC
D: .; J: TRBJ2-7; size: .; V: TRBV3-1; CDR3: CASSQTPGPSIYEQYF; DNA: TGTGCCAGCAGCCAGACCCCGGGACCGAGCATTTACGAGCAGTACTTC
D: .; J: TRBJ2-2; size: .; V: TRBV6-1; CDR3: CASSGPVGELFF; DNA: TGTGCCAGCAGTGGCCCGGTCGGGGAGCTGTTTTTT
D: .; J: TRBJ1-4; size: many; V: TRBV7-8; CDR3: CASSPGAPRREKLFF; DNA: TGTGCCAGCAGCCCTGGGGCCCCCCGGAGGGAAAAACTGTTTTTT
D: .; J: TRBJ1-3; size: many; V: TRBV10-3; CDR3: CATTPVFSGNTIYF; DNA: TGTGCCACCACCCCGGTCTTCTCTGGAAACACCATATATTTT
D: TRBD2; J: TRBJ2-3; size: .; V: TRBV10-3; CDR3: CAIRETSGNGDTQYF; DNA: TGTGCCATCAGGGAAACTAGCGGGAACGGAGATACGCAGTATTTT
D: TRBD2; J: TRBJ2-1; size: .; V: TRBV24-1; CDR3: CATSVSGGTGEQFF; DNA: TGTGCCACCAGTGTCTCGGGAGGGACCGGTGAGCAGTTCTTC
D: TRBD2; J: TRBJ2-5; size: .; V: TRBV7-2; CDR3: CASSLWGGKETQYF; DNA: TGTGCCAGCAGCTTATGGGGAGGGAAAGAGACCCAGTACTTC
D: TRBD1; J: TRBJ2-7; size: few; V: TRBV28; CDR3: CASSWTGPNYEQYF; DNA: TGTGCCAGCAGCTGGACAGGGCCAAACTACGAGCAGTACTTC
D: TRBD2; J: TRBJ2-1; size: .; V: TRBV20-1; CDR3: CSANLASGGLPYNEQFF; DNA: TGCAGTGCTAACCTCGCTAGCGGGGGTCTTCCCTACAATGAGCAGTTCTTC
D: TRBD1; J: TRBJ2-7; size: many; V: TRBV29-1; CDR3: CSVAGTAYEQYF; DNA: TGCAGCGTTGCAGGGACAGCATACGAGCAGTACTTC
D: .; J: TRBJ1-5; size: many; V: TRBV7-9; CDR3: CASSAGTRNQPQHF; DNA: TGTGCCAGCAGCGCCGGGACCCGAAATCAGCCCCAGCATTTT
D: .; J: TRBJ2-5; size: few; V: TRBV7-9; CDR3: CASSYPGGGTQETQYF; DNA: TGTGCCAGCAGCTACCCTGGTGGCGGGACCCAAGAGACCCAGTACTTC
D: TRBD2; J: TRBJ2-3; size: few; V: TRBV5-1; CDR3: CASSLAHSGGPSTDTQYF; DNA: TGCGCCAGCAGCTTGGCCCATAGCGGGGGCCCTAGCACAGATACGCAGTATTTT
D: .; J: TRBJ1-2; size: .; V: TRBV6-2/TRBV6-3; CDR3: CASSYSTTGYGYTF; DNA: TGTGCCAGCAGTTACTCAACTACCGGCTATGGCTACACCTTC
D: .; J: TRBJ2-2; size: .; V: TRBV5-6; CDR3: CASSLKFRVGELFF; DNA: TGTGCCAGCAGCTTGAAGTTCAGAGTCGGGGAGCTGTTTTTT
D: .; J: TRBJ2-3; size: few; V: TRBV9; CDR3: CASSVGLGTGTDTQYF; DNA: TGTGCCAGCAGCGTAGGCTTAGGGACGGGCACAGATACGCAGTATTTT
D: .; J: TRBJ2-1; size: few; V: TRBV12-3/TRBV12-4; CDR3: CASSLRARSRLFF; DNA: TGTGCCAGCAGTTTGAGGGCCCGCTCTCGGCTGTTCTTC
D: .; J: TRBJ2-7; size: few; V: TRBV20-1; CDR3: CSARDISSYEQYF; DNA: TGCAGTGCACGGGACATTAGCTCCTACGAGCAGTACTTC